The 7 T cell receptor beta chains below were found in one sample sequenced in a study of tumor-infiltrating lymphocytes in primary liver carcinoma. Constant-region priming of about 520 ng total RNA yielded TCR beta cDNA. Libraries covering TCR beta were generated through three nested multiplex PCR rounds (using a slightly modified ARM-PCR). It was with TRBV1-TRBV30 forward primers and a C-beta reverse primer that the first two PCR rounds were run, at about 10 cycles each. MiXCR, applied by TCRdb to the multiplex PCR reads, yields one record per CDR3 protein. There are 310,000 or so distinct CDR3 sequences in the sample; about 65% occur only once, and about 6.5% lies in the top ten. Alongside blood RNA obtained from unsorted whole blood, germline DNA was also extracted. The specimen was peripheral blood. The receptors stem from a middle-aged man with primary liver carcinoma and hepatitis B virus infection.

The rearrangement links TRBV13 to TRBJ1-2, with 8 positions matching TRBD1. The trim removed 2 bases at V and 5 bases at J, leaving 10 bases unmatched. The CDR3 has 16 residues. CDR1 is PRHDT and CDR2 is FYEKMQ in the germline V gene (reference sequence). CDR3 sequence: CASSLTGRGRSYGYTF. CDR3 coding DNA: TGTGCCAGCAGCTTAACGGGCAGGGGGCGATCTTATGGCTACACCTTC. The whole variable domain, remainder taken from reference TRBV13 and TRBJ1-2, is AAGVIQSPRHLIKEKRETATLKCYPIPRHDTVYWYQQGPGQDPQFLISFYEKMQSDKGSIPDRFSAQQFSDYHSELNMSSLELGDSALYFCASSLTGRGRSYGYTFGSGTRLTVV.

This chain links TRBV6-1 with TRBJ1-1; weak D call: TRBD1 (5 bases). The CDR3 totals 13 residues. Germline V CDR1 and CDR2: MNHNS, SASEGT. Trimming pared 1 base from V and 7 bases from J, leaving 10 bases between. CDR3 in DNA: TGTGCCAGCAGTGAAGTTCAGGGCAGTGAAGCTTTCTTT. It specifies CASSEVQGSEAFF.

The V gene is TRBV4-3, the J gene TRBJ2-7; D perhaps matches TRBD2 (6 bases). CDR3 length: 16 residues. Germline CDR1 is LGHNA and CDR2 is YSLEER. The CDR3 coding sequence is TGCACTAGCAGCCACAAAGTGGGGGAGGTCTCCTACGAGCAGTACTTC. This sequence encodes CTSSHKVGEVSYEQYF.

A remark on this clonotype: A read error may account for a junction end that differs from germline. The chain uses TRBV12-3 or TRBV12-4 and TRBJ2-3; tentatively, D is TRBD2 (6 bases). This CDR3 has 16 residues. The CDR3 loop is CASSLQGISGSVGQYF. The CDR3 DNA follows: TGTGCCAGCAGTCTACAAGGGATTAGCGGTAGCGTCGGGCAGTATTTC.

This clonotype was counted a few times. A read error may produce the germline difference seen at one junction end. The rearrangement joins TRBV6-5 to TRBJ2-7; 12 bases align to TRBD1. The CDR3 contains 14 residues. Germline CDR1 and CDR2: MNHEY and SVGAGI. The CDR3 DNA reads TGTACCAGCAGTCGGGACAGGGGGCAGTACGAGCAGTACTTC. Amino acids: CTSSRDRGQYEQYF.

Comments on this clonotype: The CDR3 does not close with the conserved phenylalanine or tryptophan, likely indicating a read error. The chain uses TRBV11-2 and TRBJ2-7; D assignment may be TRBD1 or TRBD2 (5 bases each). CDR1 is SGHAT, CDR2 FQNNGV, per germline. V was shortened by 5 bases and J by 6 bases, with 17 bases between the two germline ends. The CDR3 totals 14 residues. The CDR3 region has the DNA TGTGCCAGCAGCGTGATATCTAGCCAGGGCGAGCAGTACTCC. This codes for CASSVISSQGEQYS.

Details on this clonotype: The junction does not match germline at one end; this may be a read error. The rearrangement joins TRBV4-1 to TRBJ2-5; D unclear. Germline V gene sequence: CDR1 MGHRA, CDR2 YSYEKL. This CDR3 is built from 13 residues. The CDR3 loop is CARSQYTGETQYF. CDR3 nucleotide sequence: TGCGCCAGGAGCCAATACACGGGAGAGACCCAGTACTTC.